One sample yielded the 32 T cell receptor beta chains listed below, sequenced in a study of Ad26.COV2.S vaccination and SARS-CoV-2 variants. Treatment denoted: about 20 received Ad26.COV2.S at low or high dose, single or two shots; several received placebo; per-sample allocation not given. It was on day 63 after the first vaccine or placebo injection that samples were taken. Assay: immunoSEQ multiplex PCR; the TCRdb copy retains only in-frame clones and omits some. The sample holds 400,000 to 450,000 clones, about 90% seen once. The sequencing used peripheral blood, collected in a trial of Ad26.COV2.S vaccine versus placebo. Source of these receptors: a person between 18 and 65 years old who received the Ad26.COV2.S COVID-19 vaccine or a placebo.

The chain couples TRBV13 to TRBJ2-2; TRBD2 matches at 7 bases. The CDR3 runs to 15 residues. The junction had 10 bases not matched to a gene; V was cut back by 7 bases and J by 5 bases. CDR1 PRHDT and CDR2 FYEKMQ come from the germline V gene (reference sequence). CDR3 amino acids: CASTTRTSWTGELFF. CDR3 in DNA: TGTGCCAGCACCACGAGGACTAGTTGGACCGGGGAGCTGTTTTTT. Combining the CDR3 with reference TRBV13 and TRBJ2-2 gives the whole variable domain AAGVIQSPRHLIKEKRETATLKCYPIPRHDTVYWYQQGPGQDPQFLISFYEKMQSDKGSIPDRFSAQQFSDYHSELNMSSLELGDSALYFCASTTRTSWTGELFFGEGSRLTVL.

V usage is TRBV28 and J usage is TRBJ1-2, with 8 bases that match TRBD1. Trimming took 6 bases from V and 2 from J; bases not matched to a gene: 14. In germline, CDR1 is MDHEN, CDR2 SYDVKM. This CDR3 is 17 amino acids long. The CDR3 bases are TGTGCCAGCAGGTCGTCAGGACAGGGTTTGGGGAACTATGGCTACACCTTC. The encoded protein is CASRSSGQGLGNYGYTF.

The V and J genes are TRBV5-1 and TRBJ2-1; 10 nucleotides agree with TRBD2. The CDR3 has 14 residues. Germline loops: CDR1 SGHRS, CDR2 YFSETQ. Trimming removed 1 base from V and 5 bases from J; junction bases left unmatched: 0. Here the CDR3 reads CASSLTSGNNEQFF. Written as DNA, the CDR3 is TGCGCCAGCAGCTTGACTAGCGGGAACAATGAGCAGTTCTTC.

The chain recombines TRBV15 with TRBJ1-4, with D uncertain. Per germline, CDR1 LNHNV and CDR2 YYDKDF (reference sequence). CDR3 size: 12 residues. Trimming stripped 1 base from V and 3 bases from J, with 0 bases between. CDR3 sequence: CATSRANEKLFF. The CDR3 nucleotides read TGTGCCACCAGCAGAGCTAATGAAAAACTGTTTTTT.

The chain carries TRBV2 and TRBJ1-2; 8 nucleotides match TRBD1. V lost 5 bases to trimming and J lost 2 bases; unmatched junction nucleotides: 7. This CDR3 is 15 amino acids long. From germline, CDR1 is SNHLY and CDR2 FYNNEI. CDR3 in amino acids: CASSRDRWGNYGYTF. The CDR3 DNA sequence: TGTGCCAGCAGTCGGGACAGGTGGGGAAACTATGGCTACACCTTC.

The chain links TRBV10-1 to TRBJ2-7; D is unresolved. Between the trimmed V and J ends, which lost 10 bases and 2 bases, there was a span of 3 bases. Germline CDR1 is WNHNN and CDR2 is SYGVQD (reference sequence). This CDR3 has 9 residues. CDR3 amino acids: CATAYEQYF. The DNA of the CDR3 is TGCGCCACTGCCTACGAGCAGTACTTC.

Note on this clone: Other nucleotide sequences from this sample produce the same CDR3. The V gene is TRBV6-1, the J gene TRBJ2-3; D is unresolved. The germline V gene has CDR1 MNHNS and CDR2 SASEGT. The germline V and J ends were trimmed by 2 bases and 4 bases, with 4 bases remaining between them. CDR3 length: 12 amino acids. This CDR3 is CASSEWSDTQYF. The CDR3 region has the DNA TGTGCCAGCAGTGAATGGTCAGATACGCAGTATTTT.

The chain has TRBV13 and TRBJ2-7; perhaps TRBD1 as D (6 bases). The CDR3 has 14 residues. V lost 2 bases, J lost 7 bases, and 15 bases lay in between. Germline lookup yields CDR1 PRHDT and CDR2 FYEKMQ (reference sequence). For the CDR3, the DNA is TGTGCCAGCAGCTTAAGGGCAGGGGTTCGGGAGCAGTACTTC. Amino acid sequence: CASSLRAGVREQYF.

The J gene is TRBJ2-1, the V gene TRBV7-6; 12 bases agree with TRBD2. Trimming removed 4 bases from V and 0 bases from J; junction bases left unmatched: 4. This CDR3 is built from 17 residues. Germline-derived CDR1 and CDR2 are SGHVS and FNYEAQ. CDR3 nucleotide sequence: TGTGCCAGCAGCTCCGGACTAGCGGGATTCTCCTACAATGAGCAGTTCTTC. It specifies CASSSGLAGFSYNEQFF.

This chain connects TRBV7-2 to TRBJ2-1, with no clear D. The CDR3 totals 15 residues. The V and J ends lost 5 bases and 3 bases respectively, with 14 bases between them. Per the germline V gene, CDR1 is SGHTA and CDR2 is FQGNSA. The CDR3 bases are TGTGCCAGCAGCCCTGACCCCGGCGGCTACAATGAGCAGTTCTTC. Translation gives CASSPDPGGYNEQFF. The variable domain in full, completed from reference TRBV7-2 and TRBJ2-1, reads GAGVSQSPSNKVTEKGKDVELRCDPISGHTALYWYRQSLGQGLEFLIYFQGNSAPDKSGLPSDRFSAERTGGSVSTLTIQRTQQEDSAVYLCASSPDPGGYNEQFFGPGTRLTVL.

This rearrangement joins TRBV28 to TRBJ1-2; D is undetermined. The CDR3 has 14 residues. The V gene lost 3 bases and the J gene lost 1 base, with 9 bases spanning the gap. Germline V CDR1 and CDR2: MDHEN, SYDVKM. DNA for the CDR3: TGTGCCAGCAGTTTCGGTTACAGTAACTATGGCTACACCTTC. Its translation: CASSFGYSNYGYTF.

The J gene is TRBJ2-7, the V gene TRBV5-1, with 9 bases aligning to TRBD2. The CDR3 runs 15 residues. The germline CDR1 and CDR2 sequences are SGHRS and YFSETQ. V dropped 5 bases and J dropped 5; count of bases not matched to a gene: 11. The CDR3 DNA is TGCGCCAGCAGTGGGTTGGGACTAGCAAGCCACGAGCAGTACTTC. It yields the protein CASSGLGLASHEQYF.

The rearrangement joins TRBV5-1 to TRBJ2-7, with 15 bases lining up with TRBD2. With 3 bases clipped from V and 6 bases from J, the junction kept 7 bases outside the gene matches. The CDR3 consists of 16 residues. Germline loops: CDR1 SGHRS, CDR2 YFSETQ. CDR3 sequence: CASSYGTSGRSREQYF. For the CDR3, the DNA is TGCGCCAGCAGCTATGGGACTAGCGGGAGGAGTCGCGAGCAGTACTTC.

As concerns this clone: A junction boundary mismatches the germline segment, possibly from a read error. The CDR3 coding sequence is TGTGCCAGCAGCCTAGCGCCGAGCTCCTACAATGAGCAGTTCTTC. Protein sequence: CASSLAPSSYNEQFF. The chain recombines TRBV7-2 with TRBJ2-1; maybe TRBD2 (6 bases). Germline assignment: CDR1 SGHTA and CDR2 FQGNSA. This CDR3 comprises 15 residues.

This chain joins TRBV24-1 and TRBJ2-2; D is perhaps TRBD1 or TRBD2 (5 bases each). Trimming stripped 3 bases from V and 6 bases from J, with 13 bases between. Germline loops: CDR1 KGHDR, CDR2 SFDVKD. The CDR3 runs 15 residues. The CDR3 nucleotides read TGTGCCACCAGTGATCCCGGGACCTACGCCGGGGAGCTGTTTTTT. Translating it yields CATSDPGTYAGELFF.

This clone was observed a handful of times. The V and J genes are TRBV19 and TRBJ2-3; no firm D call. This CDR3 contains 11 residues. The V end was cut by 5 bases, the J end by 3 bases, with 3 bases between. CDR1 LNHDA and CDR2 SQIVND come from the germline V gene (reference sequence). The CDR3 nucleotides read TGTGCCAGTAGTTTTACAGATACGCAGTATTTT. Its protein is CASSFTDTQYF.

J is TRBJ2-7 and V is TRBV27; TRBD1 matches 10 bases. The junction had 5 bases not matched to a gene; V was cut back by 5 bases and J by 1 base. The CDR3 covers 15 residues. The germline V gene encodes CDR1 MNHEY and CDR2 SMNVEV (reference sequence). The CDR3 DNA sequence: TGTGCCAGCAGTACCCGGGACAGGGGATCCTACGAGCAGTACTTC. Protein product: CASSTRDRGSYEQYF.

J is TRBJ1-5 and V is TRBV27, with a possible D match to TRBD1 (6 bases). Per the germline V gene, CDR1 is MNHEY and CDR2 is SMNVEV (reference sequence). Trimming removed 4 bases from V and 4 bases from J, with 11 bases in between. This CDR3 is 14 amino acids long. The CDR3 DNA follows: TGTGCCAGCAGTTCAGGACAGCAAAATCAGCCCCAGCATTTT. Translation: CASSSGQQNQPQHF.

V and J are TRBV7-9 and TRBJ2-1, with 11 bases fitting TRBD2. The CDR3 sequence is 17 residues long. Unmatched junction bases numbered 6, after V lost 5 bases and J lost 0 bases. CDR1 is SEHNR and CDR2 is FQNEAQ in the germline V gene (reference sequence). In nucleotides, the CDR3 is TGTGCCAGCAGCGACGGGACTAGCGGAAGCTCCTACAATGAGCAGTTCTTC. It specifies CASSDGTSGSSYNEQFF.

The chain is built from TRBV7-3 and TRBJ2-1; 7 bases map to TRBD2. V lost 2 bases, J lost 4 bases, and 5 bases stayed unmatched. Germline V gives CDR1 SGHTA, CDR2 FQGTGA. This CDR3 contains 15 residues. CDR3 nucleotide sequence: TGTGCCAGCAGCTTACAGTCTAGCGGATACAATGAGCAGTTCTTC. Its protein is CASSLQSSGYNEQFF.

This clone was counted once. The V gene is TRBV7-8, the J gene TRBJ1-2; D not certain. This CDR3 comprises 16 residues. The germline V gene has CDR1 SGHVS and CDR2 FQNEAQ. The V end was cut by 0 bases, the J end by 0 bases, with 11 bases between. The CDR3 protein is CASSLAEDPANYGYTF. The CDR3 bases are TGTGCCAGCAGCTTAGCGGAGGATCCGGCTAACTATGGCTACACCTTC.

In its sample, this clone was seen once. CDR3 region: CAISSTSGGTGELFF. The CDR3 DNA follows: TGTGCCATCAGTTCGACTAGCGGGGGCACCGGGGAGCTGTTTTTT. V is TRBV10-3 and J is TRBJ2-2; TRBD2 matches 12 bases. Germline V gives CDR1 ENHRY, CDR2 SYGVKD. The CDR3 consists of 15 residues. V dropped 5 bases and J dropped 4; count of bases not matched to a gene: 2.

The V gene is TRBV28, the J gene TRBJ1-2, with D possibly TRBD1 on 5 matching bases. Germline loops: CDR1 MDHEN, CDR2 SYDVKM. The V end lost 6 bases, the J end lost 4 bases, and 15 bases lay between the germline ends. The CDR3 totals 14 residues. CDR3 nucleotide sequence: TGTGCCAGCAGCCGGGGCGCTGACTCCTATGGCTACACCTTC. It specifies CASSRGADSYGYTF.

This chain uses TRBV5-1 with TRBJ2-7; unclear D gene. Trimming left V 1 base short and J 0 bases short, with 5 bases between. The CDR3 totals 13 residues. CDR1 is SGHRS and CDR2 is YFSETQ in the germline V gene. The CDR3 protein is CASSLTLSYEQYF. CDR3 coding DNA: TGCGCCAGCAGCTTGACACTCTCCTACGAGCAGTACTTC.

This chain uses TRBV28 with TRBJ2-2; the D is unclear. The CDR3 is 13 amino acids. Germline values: CDR1 MDHEN, CDR2 SYDVKM. Trimming removed 7 bases at V and 2 bases at J, with 8 bases between. CDR3 bases: TGTGCCAGCACCTCCCCCAACACCGGGGAGCTGTTTTTT. It codes for CASTSPNTGELFF. The full variable domain, rest sourced from reference TRBV28 and TRBJ2-2, is DVKVTQSSRYLVKRTGEKVFLECVQDMDHENMFWYRQDPGLGLRLIYFSYDVKMKEKGDIPEGYSVSREKKERFSLILESASTNQTSMYLCASTSPNTGELFFGEGSRLTVL.

Only one count was recorded for this clone. The chain couples TRBV2 to TRBJ2-1; a weak D match, TRBD1 (5 bases). The V and J ends lost 6 bases and 7 bases respectively, with 10 bases between them. The CDR3 is 12 residues long. The germline V gene has CDR1 SNHLY and CDR2 FYNNEI. CDR3 region: CASRQGGNEQFF. CDR3 nucleotide sequence: TGTGCCAGCAGGCAGGGTGGGAATGAGCAGTTCTTC.

This clone appeared a single time. CDR3 protein: CATSRGLSTDTQYF. CDR3 DNA: TGTGCCACCAGCCGGGGATTAAGCACAGATACGCAGTATTTT. The gene calls are TRBV24-1 and TRBJ2-3; D is perhaps TRBD2 (5 bases). Between the trimmed V and J ends, which lost 7 bases and 0 bases, there was a span of 10 bases. The CDR3 has 14 residues. Per the germline V gene, CDR1 is KGHDR and CDR2 is SFDVKD.

Concerning this clone: The same CDR3 can be traced to other DNA sequences in this sample. CDR3 in amino acids: CASSPATDTQYF. As DNA, the CDR3 is TGTGCCAGCTCACCGGCCACAGATACGCAGTATTTT. J is TRBJ2-3 and V is TRBV18; D is unresolved. With 3 bases removed from V and 2 bases from J, the gap between germline ends came to 3 bases. The CDR3 is 12 residues long. Germline loops: CDR1 KGHSH, CDR2 LQKENI. The complete variable domain, with remaining parts taken from reference TRBV18 and TRBJ2-3, reads NAGVMQNPRHLVRRRGQEARLRCSPMKGHSHVYWYRQLPEEGLKFMVYLQKENIIDESGMPKERFSAEFPKEGPSILRIQQVVRGDSAAYFCASSPATDTQYFGPGTRLTVL.

The chain joins TRBV7-2 to TRBJ2-5, with D uncertain. CDR3 length: 14 amino acids. The germline V and J ends were trimmed by 5 bases and 3 bases, with 13 bases remaining between them. Looked up from germline, CDR1 is SGHTA and CDR2 is FQGNSA. The CDR3 sequence is CASSPSQRKETQYF. The CDR3 coding sequence is TGTGCCAGCAGCCCCTCACAGAGGAAAGAGACCCAGTACTTC.

Only a few counts were recorded for this clone. The chain recombines TRBV5-1 with TRBJ2-2; D could derive from TRBD1 or TRBD2 (5 bases each). This CDR3 has 15 residues. Trimming left V 2 bases short and J 6 bases short, with 14 bases between. Germline loops: CDR1 SGHRS, CDR2 YFSETQ. This chain's CDR3 is CASSFSTARAGELFF. CDR3 in DNA: TGCGCCAGCAGCTTTTCGACAGCGAGGGCCGGGGAGCTGTTTTTT.

This rearrangement joins TRBV28 to TRBJ1-1; maybe TRBD1 (5 bases). The CDR3 totals 14 residues. The V gene's germline CDR1 is MDHEN and CDR2 SYDVKM. V lost 7 bases and J lost 5, with 17 bases in between. The CDR3 bases are TGTGCCAGCAAGTCGGGGGGATGGGGGACTGAAGCTTTCTTT. Translating gives CASKSGGWGTEAFF.

The table lists this clone with many counts. The gene calls are TRBV5-1 and TRBJ2-7; 8 bases map to TRBD1. The J segment lost 2 bases and the V segment lost 0 bases, leaving 13 bases of the junction unmatched. The CDR3 spans 18 residues. Germline CDR1 SGHRS, CDR2 YFSETQ. The DNA for the CDR3 is TGCGCCAGCAGCTTGGAGGGCAGGGGGCGCGGTAGAACCTACGAGCAGTACTTC. Translated, it gives CASSLEGRGRGRTYEQYF.